The 30 T cell receptor beta chains listed next were all sequenced from one sample in a study of blood T cell repertoires in COVID-19 (dated by TCRdb to about 2020). The library was made by the immunoSEQ multiplex PCR assay. TCRdb stores this immuneACCESS table with in-frame sequences only. Part of the clones is absent; in the studies checked, under half of the shortfall reflects unresolved V genes, and no reason is known for the rest. The sample includes over 100,000 clones, with 80% to 95% observed a single time. Roughly 4.2% of the sample goes to the ten largest clones. Sequences were obtained from peripheral blood. The receptors were gathered from a man aged 18 to 29 with acute or convalescent COVID-19.

This clone came up once. The chain employs TRBV5-4 and TRBJ1-1; TRBD1 is a possible D gene (6 bases). The CDR3 is 15 amino acids. V was cut by 1 base and J by 3 bases, with 13 bases left in between. Looked up from germline, CDR1 is SGHNT and CDR2 is YYREEE (reference sequence). CDR3 sequence reads: CASSLPLGGDTEAFF. DNA of the CDR3: TGTGCCAGCAGCTTGCCCCTAGGGGGGGACACTGAAGCTTTCTTT. Complete variable domain (other parts from reference TRBV5-4 and TRBJ1-1): ETGVTQSPTHLIKTRGQQVTLRCSSQSGHNTVSWYQQALGQGPQFIFQYYREEENGRGNFPPRFSGLQFPNYSSELNVNALELDDSALYLCASSLPLGGDTEAFFGQGTRLTVV.

The chain links TRBV11-2 to TRBJ2-7, with 7 bases aligning to TRBD1. The CDR3 runs to 13 residues. Germline CDR1 reads SGHAT; CDR2 reads FQNNGV. The V gene end was trimmed by 5 bases and the J gene end by 1 base; junction bases not matched to a gene: 2. DNA of the CDR3: TGTGCCAGCAGCCGGGGACAGTCCTACGAGCAGTACTTC. Protein: CASSRGQSYEQYF.

The gene calls are TRBV5-5 and TRBJ2-7; 9 nucleotides line up with TRBD1. V shed 4 bases, J shed 1 base, and the junction held 9 bases outside the gene matches. The CDR3 is 16 amino acids. Germline CDR1 and CDR2: SGHKS and YYEKEE (reference sequence). The CDR3 DNA reads TGTGCCAGCAGCCTCAGGGGTGGGACAGGGTCCTACGAGCAGTACTTC. Protein: CASSLRGGTGSYEQYF.

The chain combines TRBV6-5 with TRBJ1-2; 7 nucleotides match TRBD1. The V gene end was trimmed by 7 bases and the J gene end by 5 bases; junction bases not matched to a gene: 4. The germline gives CDR1 MNHEY, CDR2 SVGAGI. The CDR3 totals 12 residues. The CDR3 protein is CASTSGGYGYTF. CDR3 nucleotide sequence: TGTGCCAGCACCTCAGGGGGTTATGGCTACACCTTC.

The rearrangement joins TRBV7-2 to TRBJ1-1, with 7 bases identical to TRBD1. V trimming: 2 bases; J trimming: 7 bases; junction bases outside the gene matches: 7. Germline-derived CDR1 and CDR2 are SGHTA and FQGNSA. CDR3 length: 14 residues. In DNA, the CDR3 is TGTGCCAGCAGCTTATACAGGGGCCAGGTTGAAGCTTTCTTT. Protein product: CASSLYRGQVEAFF. The complete variable domain, with remaining parts taken from reference TRBV7-2 and TRBJ1-1, reads GAGVSQSPSNKVTEKGKDVELRCDPISGHTALYWYRQSLGQGLEFLIYFQGNSAPDKSGLPSDRFSAERTGGSVSTLTIQRTQQEDSAVYLCASSLYRGQVEAFFGQGTRLTVV.

V gene TRBV7-7 combines with J gene TRBJ2-3; tentatively, D is TRBD2 (6 bases). Germline V gene data show CDR1 as SSHAT and CDR2 as FNYEAQ (reference sequence). The CDR3 contains 14 residues. Trimming removed 5 bases at V and 2 bases at J, with 11 bases between. CDR3 residues: CASSHSGNTDTQYF. As DNA, the CDR3 is TGTGCCAGCAGCCATAGCGGTAACACAGATACGCAGTATTTT.

This clone was picked up one time. V is TRBV7-2 and J is TRBJ1-2; D gene unclear. The CDR3 length is 14 residues. V was trimmed by 4 bases and J by 4 bases, leaving 13 bases between them. CDR1 is SGHTA and CDR2 is FQGNSA in the germline V gene. Here the CDR3 DNA reads TGTGCCAGCAGCTCCATCAGACAAATCTATGGCTACACCTTC. The encoded protein is CASSSIRQIYGYTF.

The rearrangement joins TRBV27 to TRBJ2-7, with TRBD1 matching 7 bases. The CDR3 totals 17 residues. The V gene end was trimmed by 6 bases and the J gene end by 1 base; junction bases not matched to a gene: 15. Germline values: CDR1 MNHEY, CDR2 SMNVEV (reference sequence). The CDR3 DNA reads TGTGCCAGCAGCCACCTGACAGGGACCCCCAGATCCTACGAGCAGTACTTC. Translated, it gives CASSHLTGTPRSYEQYF.

The CDR3 DNA reads as TGTGCCAGCAGTTGGGACAGTTCTAATTCACCCCTCCACTTT. This sequence encodes CASSWDSSNSPLHF. The gene calls are TRBV27 and TRBJ1-6; 7 nucleotides line up with TRBD1. CDR1 and CDR2 from the germline V gene are MNHEY and SMNVEV (reference sequence). The CDR3 is 14 residues long. Trimming cost V 4 bases and J 6 bases; bases outside gene matches: 3.

The chain is built from TRBV6-4 and TRBJ2-7; TRBD1 agrees at 11 bases. Trimming removed 3 bases from V and 4 bases from J; junction bases left unmatched: 5. Germline V gene sequence: CDR1 MRHNA, CDR2 SNTAGT. The CDR3 has 15 amino acids. The CDR3 protein is CASSEGTGGAYEQYF. CDR3 bases: TGTGCCAGCAGTGAAGGGACAGGGGGTGCGTACGAGCAGTACTTC.

This chain uses TRBV24-1 with TRBJ1-2; D uncertain. CDR1 and CDR2 (germline): KGHDR, SFDVKD. The CDR3 is 12 amino acids. V lost 5 bases and J lost 8, with 11 bases in between. CDR3 amino acids: CATSGSERGYTF. In DNA, the CDR3 is TGTGCCACCAGTGGTTCTGAACGGGGCTACACCTTC.

The J gene is TRBJ2-1, the V gene TRBV5-4; TRBD2 matches 11 bases. Germline V CDR1 and CDR2: SGHNT, YYREEE (reference sequence). The CDR3 length is 15 residues. After removal of 0 bases from V and 6 bases from J, the junction contained 2 bases not matched to a gene. CDR3 residues: CASSLGLAGFNEQFF. In DNA, the CDR3 is TGTGCCAGCAGCTTGGGACTAGCGGGGTTCAATGAGCAGTTCTTC.

Comment on this clone: The sample contains more than one DNA sequence encoding this CDR3. V is TRBV19 and J is TRBJ1-2, with 9 bases fitting TRBD1. J was trimmed by 3 bases and V by 3 bases; bases with no gene match: 5. In germline, CDR1 is LNHDA, CDR2 SQIVND (reference sequence). This CDR3 region has 15 residues. The CDR3 DNA reads as TGTGCCAGTAGTATTTCGACAGGGGGTGACTATGGCTACACCTTC. Residues: CASSISTGGDYGYTF. The full variable domain, in which reference TRBV19 and TRBJ1-2 provide the parts outside the CDR3, is DGGITQSPKYLFRKEGQNVTLSCEQNLNHDAMYWYRQDPGQGLRLIYYSQIVNDFQKGDIAEGYSVSREKKESFPLTVTSAQKNPTAFYLCASSISTGGDYGYTFGSGTRLTVV.

The chain uses TRBV6-4 and TRBJ1-2, with D unclear. This CDR3 contains 16 residues. Trimming pared 2 bases from V and 5 bases from J, leaving 18 bases between. Per germline, CDR1 MRHNA and CDR2 SNTAGT. CDR3 bases: TGTGCCAGCAGTGACAACTGGAGCGGACTGCCTTATGGCTACACCTTC. Its translation is CASSDNWSGLPYGYTF.

The V call is TRBV5-6, the J call TRBJ2-5, with 10 positions matching TRBD2. The CDR3 consists of 15 residues. The V gene end was trimmed by 8 bases and the J gene end by 1 base; junction bases not matched to a gene: 8. Per the germline V gene, CDR1 is SGHDT and CDR2 is YYEEEE. This CDR3 is CASFVSGGPQETQYF. CDR3 sequence (DNA): TGTGCCAGTTTTGTTAGCGGGGGGCCCCAAGAGACCCAGTACTTC.

About this clone itself: Other DNA sequences in the sample encode the same CDR3. The chain is built from TRBV9 and TRBJ2-1, with D perhaps TRBD1 (6 bases). V lost 4 bases, J lost 6 bases, and 8 bases lay in between. Per germline, CDR1 SGDLS and CDR2 YYNGEE. This CDR3 spans 12 amino acids. The CDR3 reads CASSPQGNEQFF. The DNA of the CDR3 is TGTGCCAGCAGCCCACAGGGCAATGAGCAGTTCTTC. Complete variable domain (other parts from reference TRBV9 and TRBJ2-1): DSGVTQTPKHLITATGQRVTLRCSPRSGDLSVYWYQQSLDQGLQFLIQYYNGEERAKGNILERFSAQQFPDLHSELNLSSLELGDSALYFCASSPQGNEQFFGPGTRLTVL.

The rearrangement links TRBV27 to TRBJ2-2; 13 bases map to TRBD2. Per germline, CDR1 MNHEY and CDR2 SMNVEV (reference sequence). With V trimmed by 4 bases and J by 5 bases, 4 bases remained unmatched. The CDR3 extends over 16 amino acids. The CDR3 loop is CASSSGTSGTTGELFF. The CDR3, as DNA: TGTGCCAGCAGTTCCGGGACTAGCGGGACTACCGGGGAGCTGTTTTTT.

J is TRBJ2-3 and V is TRBV27; D ambiguous. Germline V lookup: CDR1 MNHEY, CDR2 SMNVEV (reference sequence). Trimming removed 2 bases from V and 1 base from J, with 4 bases in between. The CDR3 is made up of 13 amino acids. CDR3 in amino acids: CASSLSGTDTQYF. For the CDR3, the DNA is TGTGCCAGCAGTTTAAGCGGCACAGATACGCAGTATTTT.

The CDR3 region is CASSVGGQGVADTQYF. CDR3 coding DNA: TGTGCCAGCAGCGTTGGAGGACAGGGGGTTGCAGATACGCAGTATTTT. This chain links TRBV5-4 with TRBJ2-3, with 10 bases fitting TRBD1. Germline V gene sequence: CDR1 SGHNT, CDR2 YYREEE (reference sequence). Trimming took 4 bases from V and 4 from J; bases not matched to a gene: 9. This CDR3 comprises 16 residues.

This chain connects TRBV25-1 to TRBJ2-7, with D tentatively TRBD2 (6 bases). The CDR3 is made up of 13 amino acids. The ends were cut back, 4 bases at V and 5 bases at J, with 12 bases in the middle. CDR1 and CDR2 (germline): MGHDK, SYGVNS. CDR3 in DNA: TGTGCCAGCAGTGGGAGGGTAGGCGACGAGCAGTACTTC. It is translated as CASSGRVGDEQYF.

The V and J genes are TRBV10-3 and TRBJ1-1; TRBD1 might be the D (5 bases). This CDR3 has 16 amino acids. V was shortened by 9 bases and J by 1 base, with 21 bases between the two germline ends. The V gene's germline CDR1 is ENHRY and CDR2 SYGVKD. The CDR3 loop reads CAISSGESGGNTEAFF. CDR3 DNA sequence: TGTGCCATATCTTCGGGGGAATCGGGTGGGAACACTGAAGCTTTCTTT.

In its sample, this clone was seen a few times. The chain links TRBV5-1 to TRBJ1-2; the match to TRBD1 covers 9 bases. In germline, CDR1 is SGHRS, CDR2 YFSETQ. The CDR3 has 15 amino acids. V shed 4 bases and J 7 bases; nucleotides not matched to a gene: 11. The CDR3 DNA sequence: TGCGCCAGCAGCACGTCGCCGGGACAGGGACCTGGCTACACCTTC. It codes for CASSTSPGQGPGYTF.

To note about this clone: The conserved closing phenylalanine or tryptophan is absent in this CDR3, likely reflecting a read error. The chain employs TRBV20-1 and TRBJ1-2; tentatively, D is TRBD1 (5 bases). The germline CDR1 and CDR2 sequences are DFQATT and SNEGSKA (reference sequence). V lost 3 bases and J lost 8, with 16 bases in between. The CDR3 is 13 residues long. CDR3 loop: CSASSWGREGYTL. The CDR3 DNA reads as TGCAGTGCTAGTAGTTGGGGGAGGGAAGGCTACACCCTC.

The V gene is TRBV10-2, the J gene TRBJ2-2, with 7 positions matching TRBD1. Germline V gene lookup returns CDR1 WSHSY and CDR2 SAAADI. The CDR3 is 15 residues long. V gave up 7 bases and J gave up 4 bases; unmatched junction bases: 9. The DNA for the CDR3 is TGCGCCAGCACAGGACAGGCCATGGGCACCGGGGAGCTGTTTTTT. It encodes CASTGQAMGTGELFF.

CDR3 protein: CASSHPTGEAYEQYF. The DNA for the CDR3 is TGTGCCAGCAGCCACCCGACAGGGGAAGCCTACGAGCAGTACTTC. This chain uses TRBV6-5 with TRBJ2-7, with 8 positions matching TRBD1. CDR3 length: 15 residues. The germline V gene has CDR1 MNHEY and CDR2 SVGAGI. Trimming removed 6 bases from V and 2 bases from J; junction bases left unmatched: 9.

This sequence joins TRBV28 and TRBJ1-5; 8 bases match TRBD1. CDR3 length: 16 residues. Germline assignment: CDR1 MDHEN and CDR2 SYDVKM. The junction had 11 bases not matched to a gene; V was cut back by 1 base and J by 9 bases. In DNA, the CDR3 is TGTGCCAGCAGTTTATCGGCCGGACAGGGTACGGGGCCCCAGCATTTT. Protein: CASSLSAGQGTGPQHF.

This chain connects TRBV18 to TRBJ2-7, with 13 bases identical to TRBD2. Germline V lookup: CDR1 KGHSH, CDR2 LQKENI. The length of the CDR3 is 19 residues. After removal of 6 bases from V and 3 bases from J, the junction contained 17 bases not matched to a gene. For the CDR3, the DNA is TGTGCCAGCTCGCCCGTAGGCCAGCGGACTAGCGGGAGTAGCTACGAGCAGTACTTC. Translation: CASSPVGQRTSGSSYEQYF. Looking up the rest from reference TRBV18 and TRBJ2-7 gives the full variable domain: NAGVMQNPRHLVRRRGQEARLRCSPMKGHSHVYWYRQLPEEGLKFMVYLQKENIIDESGMPKERFSAEFPKEGPSILRIQQVVRGDSAAYFCASSPVGQRTSGSSYEQYFGPGTRLTVT.

The chain carries TRBV6-6 and TRBJ1-4; tentative D call: TRBD1 (5 bases). The CDR3 covers 15 residues. Trimming stripped 6 bases from V and 5 bases from J, with 16 bases between. Per germline, CDR1 MNHNY and CDR2 SVGAGI (reference sequence). CDR3 DNA: TGTGCCAGCAGGACTTTGGATAACAGGAATGAAAAACTGTTTTTT. This gives the protein CASRTLDNRNEKLFF.

The chain carries TRBV6-4 and TRBJ1-1; D not certain. The V end was cut by 8 bases, the J end by 6 bases, with 19 bases between. This CDR3 region has 14 residues. Germline CDR1 reads MRHNA; CDR2 reads SNTAGT. The chain's CDR3 is CASRSGGFGSEAFF. The CDR3, as DNA: TGTGCCAGCCGTAGCGGCGGTTTTGGCTCTGAAGCTTTCTTT.

The gene calls are TRBV2 and TRBJ1-6; the match to TRBD1 covers 8 bases. The junction had 7 bases not matched to a gene; V was cut back by 2 bases and J by 10 bases. This CDR3 is built from 15 residues. Germline-derived CDR1 and CDR2 are SNHLY and FYNNEI. The CDR3 DNA reads TGTGCCAGCAGTGAATCGACAGGGGAAGGCTCACCCCTCCACTTT. Translating it yields CASSESTGEGSPLHF.